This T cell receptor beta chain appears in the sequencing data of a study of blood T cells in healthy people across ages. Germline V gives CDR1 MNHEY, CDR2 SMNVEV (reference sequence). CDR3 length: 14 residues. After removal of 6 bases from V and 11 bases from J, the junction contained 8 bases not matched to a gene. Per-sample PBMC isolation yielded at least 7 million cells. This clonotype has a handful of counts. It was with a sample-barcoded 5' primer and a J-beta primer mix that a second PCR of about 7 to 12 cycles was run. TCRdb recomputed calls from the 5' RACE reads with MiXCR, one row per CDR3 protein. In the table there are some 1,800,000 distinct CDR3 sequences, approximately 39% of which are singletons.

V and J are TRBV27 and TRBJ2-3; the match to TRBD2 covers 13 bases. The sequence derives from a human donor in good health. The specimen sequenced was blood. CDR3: CASSRGLAGEKQYF. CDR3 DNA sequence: TGTGCCAGCAGCCGAGGACTAGCGGGGGAAAAGCAGTATTTT.